This T cell receptor (beta chain) was profiled in a study of CD8+ T cells in alopecia areata (dated by TCRdb to the late 2010s). Looking at the study overall: The treated patients took part in an open-label pilot trial in which moderate-to-severe alopecia areata was treated with oral tofacitinib at 5 to 10 mg twice daily. Patients stayed on tofacitinib for 6 to 18 months and then had 6 months of follow-up off drug so that delayed response and recurrence could be assessed. Disease severity in treated patients was measured with the SALT score, which quantifies the percentage of affected scalp surface area. In both human patients and the C3H/HeJ mouse model, the study applied high-throughput TCRbeta sequencing to look at T cell clonal expansion in alopecia areata. Scalp tissue and sorted CD4+ and CD8+ peripheral blood T cells from patchy and totalis/universalis alopecia areata patients and from healthy controls were covered by human TCRbeta sequencing. Tofacitinib-treated patients had biopsies at baseline and at 4 and 24 weeks of treatment, with a later scalp biopsy in several patients. Clonality in the scalp was compared among normal scalp (n=4), patchy alopecia areata scalp (n=8), and alopecia totalis/universalis scalp (n=8). RNA came from the PAXgene miRNA kit for fixed scalp, the miRNeasy kit for PBMCs, and the RNeasy kit for mouse skin. immunoSEQ multiplex PCR using 35 Vbeta forward primers and 13 Jbeta reverse primers was used to amplify TCRbeta CDR3 regions. What the study reported, not specific to this receptor: Shared TCR sequences between patients were less evident than in mice, which may be partly attributable to HLA diversity in the patient population. Tofacitinib significantly lowered scalp clonality and the number of expanded CD8+ clones among the top 100 scalp clones. Unlike mouse skin, which is dominated by gammadelta T cells, normal human skin has resident alphabeta T cells that are also sequenced, and this complicates analysis of the scalp TCR repertoire. During tofacitinib treatment, many expanded lesional clones remained in scalp and blood, and this persistence may partly explain relapse after treatment is stopped. Because the treated cohort was small and included a single nonresponder, larger studies are needed to assess links between baseline CD8+ expansion and response. Higher clonality and more expanded CD8+ clones were observed in lesional scalp than in normal scalp, particularly in alopecia totalis/universalis, a finding suggestive of antigenic drive.

As concerns this clone: No antigen is known for it. No qualities accompany the bases; no much larger clone lies one base away.

This specimen's treatment or condition label, interpreted: oral pan-JAK inhibitor, 5-10 mg twice daily. Peripheral blood and lesional scalp punch biopsies were obtained from patients with alopecia areata. PBMCs were separated by density centrifugation and stained for CD3, CD4 and CD8, after which CD4+ and CD8+ T cells were sorted on a FACSAria. Receptor libraries were prepared by the immunoSEQ multiplex PCR assay. RNA was extracted from all samples and reverse transcribed into cDNA, which served as template for TCR sequencing. First-strand cDNA was synthesized with SuperScript III using a 2:1 mix of oligo-dT and random hexamers. Amplification bias was assessed with a synthetic immune receptor repertoire, and residual bias was removed computationally. On the authors' methods: Raw reads were preprocessed to remove errors, and CDR3 was defined by IMGT conventions from the conserved cysteine to phenylalanine. Clonality was computed by normalizing Shannon entropy by log2 of the number of productive unique TCRs and subtracting the result from 1. Whether each scalp clone was CD4 or CD8 was inferred by checking scalp TCRbeta sequences against the CD4 and CD8 repertoires from sorted blood. Not all clones reach the TCRdb copy of this immuneACCESS table, which keeps in-frame sequences only. Checked studies attribute under half of the gap to unresolved V genes and leave the rest unexplained. That table gives V, J and clone size, and the DNA gave D and trimming. This sample is represented by about 200,000 clones; roughly two fifths of them were singletons. Of the sample, 0.48% is held by the ten largest clones.

From its cysteine to its phenylalanine, the CDR3 spans 14 amino acids. Only the CDR3 portion is preserved as DNA: 42 bases, with reading frame beginning at the first base. According to the germline V gene (reference sequence), CDR1 reads GTSNPN and CDR2 reads SVGIG. Relative to germline, V is 5 bases shorter and J is 0 bases shorter, with 11 bases between their ends. Sequencing used CD4+ T cells sorted from blood, obtained between weeks 30 and 35, from a patient treated with tofacitinib. The source is a human donor with alopecia areata. Rearrangement joined TRBV30 to TRBJ2-1; TRBD1 is perhaps the D gene, given 6 matching bases. The CDR3 has the sequence CAWDRRSSYNEQFF. The base sequence is TGTGCCTGGGACAGGCGGAGCTCCTACAATGAGCAGTTCTTC.